Each of the 9 T cell receptor beta chains below was sequenced from the same sample in a study of Ad26.COV2.S vaccination and SARS-CoV-2 variants. Assay: immunoSEQ multiplex PCR; the TCRdb copy retains only in-frame clones and omits some. The table lists roughly 680,000 clones, more than 70% of them singletons. Treatment indicated: over 15 received Ad26.COV2.S at low or high dose, single or two shots; five or six received placebo; per-sample allocation not given. At day 63 after the first vaccine or placebo injection, samples were drawn. The sequences come from peripheral blood, collected in a trial of Ad26.COV2.S vaccine versus placebo. The receptor source for this set is a person between 18 and 65 years old who received the Ad26.COV2.S COVID-19 vaccine or a placebo.

The V gene is TRBV14, the J gene TRBJ2-7; perhaps D is TRBD1 or TRBD2 (5 bases each). Germline-derived CDR1 and CDR2 are SGHDN and FVKESK. V was clipped by 2 bases and J by 7 bases, with 12 bases between them. This CDR3 spans 13 amino acids. The CDR3 reads CASSQRWGREQYF. The CDR3 bases are TGTGCCAGCAGCCAAAGATGGGGACGGGAGCAGTACTTC.

A few counts support this clone. This chain links TRBV7-8 with TRBJ2-7; TRBD1 matches 10 bases. V dropped 1 base and J dropped 6; count of bases not matched to a gene: 6. The germline CDR1 and CDR2 sequences are SGHVS and FQNEAQ. The CDR3 has 15 residues. The CDR3 DNA reads as TGTGCCAGCAGCTTAGATGGGACAGGGGATGGCGAGCAGTACTTC. Protein product: CASSLDGTGDGEQYF.

The rearrangement joins TRBV6-5 to TRBJ1-1, with unresolved D. CDR1 and CDR2 from the germline V gene are MNHEY and SVGAGI. The CDR3 extends over 11 amino acids. The germline V and J ends were trimmed by 8 bases and 2 bases, with 6 bases remaining between them. DNA of the CDR3: TGTGCCAGCTACCGCAACACTGAAGCTTTCTTT. Its protein product is CASYRNTEAFF.

The chain links TRBV18 to TRBJ2-3; D may be TRBD2 (6 bases). The germline gives CDR1 KGHSH, CDR2 LQKENI. This CDR3 region has 15 residues. V was clipped by 3 bases and J by 3 bases, with 13 bases between them. The DNA of the CDR3 is TGTGCCAGCTCACCCCTACCCCGGGGGACAGATACGCAGTATTTT. It is translated as CASSPLPRGTDTQYF.

The V call is TRBV30, the J call TRBJ1-5; D gene ambiguous. The CDR3 totals 13 residues. Trimming took 2 bases from V and 6 from J, leaving 11 bases between them. CDR1 GTSNPN and CDR2 SVGIG come from the germline V gene (reference sequence). The CDR3 loop reads CAWSRQDAQPQHF. The CDR3 nucleotides are TGTGCCTGGAGTAGGCAGGATGCTCAGCCCCAGCATTTT.

The gene calls are TRBV2 and TRBJ2-5, with D perhaps matching TRBD1 (6 bases). The V and J ends lost 3 bases and 4 bases respectively, with 6 bases between them. This CDR3 is 12 amino acids long. Germline CDR1 SNHLY, CDR2 FYNNEI. CDR3 region: CASSEDRETQYF. The CDR3 bases are TGTGCCAGCAGTGAGGACAGAGAGACCCAGTACTTC.

V gene TRBV21-1 combines with J gene TRBJ2-6. TRBV21-1 is described as a pseudogene. The CDR3 length is 18 residues. In DNA form, the CDR3 reads TGTGCCAGCAGCAAAGCGCGTGAATCCGGCTGCGGGGCCAACGTCCTGACTTTC. This translates into CASSKARESGCGANVLTF.

The rearrangement uses TRBV7-2 and TRBJ1-6; possible D gene TRBD1, 6 bases. V was clipped by 5 bases and J by 7 bases, with 15 bases between them. Per the germline V gene, CDR1 is SGHTA and CDR2 is FQGNSA. The length of the CDR3 is 15 residues. In DNA form, the CDR3 reads TGTGCCAGCAGCCTCCTAACAGGGCGGAATTCACCCCTCCACTTT. Its translation: CASSLLTGRNSPLHF.

The chain has TRBV11-2 and TRBJ2-7, with 12 bases aligning to TRBD2. J lost 3 bases, V lost 1 base, and 7 bases had no gene match. Germline CDR1 reads SGHAT; CDR2 reads FQNNGV. The CDR3 loop spans 17 amino acids. CDR3 in amino acids: CASSLVSGTSGFYEQYF. The CDR3 DNA follows: TGTGCCAGCAGCTTAGTCTCCGGGACTAGCGGGTTCTACGAGCAGTACTTC.